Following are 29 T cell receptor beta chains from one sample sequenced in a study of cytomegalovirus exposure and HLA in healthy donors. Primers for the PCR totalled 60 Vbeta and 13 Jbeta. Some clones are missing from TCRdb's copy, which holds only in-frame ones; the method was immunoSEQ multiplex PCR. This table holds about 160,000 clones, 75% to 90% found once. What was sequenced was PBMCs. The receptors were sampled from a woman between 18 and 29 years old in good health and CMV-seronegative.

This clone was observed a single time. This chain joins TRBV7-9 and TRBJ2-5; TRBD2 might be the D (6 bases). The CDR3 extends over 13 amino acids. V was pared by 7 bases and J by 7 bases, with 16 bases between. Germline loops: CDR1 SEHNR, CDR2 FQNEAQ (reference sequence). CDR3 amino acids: CASIGGGYVTQYF. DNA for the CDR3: TGTGCCAGCATCGGTGGAGGGTATGTGACCCAGTACTTC.

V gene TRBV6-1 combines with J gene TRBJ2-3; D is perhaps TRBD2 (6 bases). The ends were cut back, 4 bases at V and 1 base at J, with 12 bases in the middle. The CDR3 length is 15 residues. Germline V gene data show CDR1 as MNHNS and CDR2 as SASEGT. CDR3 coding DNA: TGTGCCAGCAGTGGGGGGGTGTGGGGCACAGATACGCAGTATTTT. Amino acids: CASSGGVWGTDTQYF.

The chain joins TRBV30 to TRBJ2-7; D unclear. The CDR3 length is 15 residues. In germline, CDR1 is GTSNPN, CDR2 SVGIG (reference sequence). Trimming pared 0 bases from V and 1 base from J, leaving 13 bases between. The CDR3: CAWSVRGQMSYEQYF. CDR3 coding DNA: TGTGCCTGGAGTGTACGTGGGCAGATGTCCTACGAGCAGTACTTC.

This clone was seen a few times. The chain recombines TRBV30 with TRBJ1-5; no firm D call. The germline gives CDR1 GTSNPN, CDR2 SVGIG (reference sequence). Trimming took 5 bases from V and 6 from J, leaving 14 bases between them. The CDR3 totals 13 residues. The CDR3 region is CAWSIGSGQPQHF. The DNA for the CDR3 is TGTGCCTGGTCTATCGGATCAGGTCAGCCCCAGCATTTT.

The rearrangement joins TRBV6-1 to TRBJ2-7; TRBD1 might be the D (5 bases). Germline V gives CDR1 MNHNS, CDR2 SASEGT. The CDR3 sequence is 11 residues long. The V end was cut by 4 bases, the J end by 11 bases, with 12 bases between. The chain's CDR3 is CASSGAGREYF. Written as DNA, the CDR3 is TGTGCCAGCAGTGGAGCAGGCAGGGAGTACTTC.

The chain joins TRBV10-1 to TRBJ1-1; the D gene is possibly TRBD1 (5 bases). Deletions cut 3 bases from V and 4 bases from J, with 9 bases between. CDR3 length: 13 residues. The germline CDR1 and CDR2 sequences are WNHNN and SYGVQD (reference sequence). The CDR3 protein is CASSEHQGTEAFF. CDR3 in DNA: TGCGCCAGCAGTGAACATCAGGGCACTGAAGCTTTCTTT.

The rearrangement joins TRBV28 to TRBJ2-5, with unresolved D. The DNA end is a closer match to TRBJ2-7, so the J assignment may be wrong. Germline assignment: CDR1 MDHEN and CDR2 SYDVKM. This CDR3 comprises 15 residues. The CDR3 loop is CASSLQPRSSYEQYF. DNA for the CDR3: TGTGCCAGCAGTTTACAACCGAGGAGCTCCTACGAGCAGTACTTC.

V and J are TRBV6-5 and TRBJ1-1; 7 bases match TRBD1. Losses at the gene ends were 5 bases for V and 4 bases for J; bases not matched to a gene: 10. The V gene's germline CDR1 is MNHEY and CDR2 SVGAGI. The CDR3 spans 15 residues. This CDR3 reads CASSVGTEGATEAFF. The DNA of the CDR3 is TGTGCCAGCAGTGTTGGGACGGAGGGGGCCACTGAAGCTTTCTTT.

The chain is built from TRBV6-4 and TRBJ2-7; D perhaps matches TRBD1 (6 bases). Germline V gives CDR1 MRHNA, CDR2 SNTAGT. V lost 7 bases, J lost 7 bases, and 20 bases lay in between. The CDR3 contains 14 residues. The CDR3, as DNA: TGTGCCAGCACCCCCGGGACAAACTGTACTGAGCAGTACTTC. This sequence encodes CASTPGTNCTEQYF.

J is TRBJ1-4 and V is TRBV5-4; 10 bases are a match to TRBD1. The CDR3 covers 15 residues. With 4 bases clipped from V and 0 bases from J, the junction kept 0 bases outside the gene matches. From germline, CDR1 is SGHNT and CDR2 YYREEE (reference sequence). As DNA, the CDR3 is TGTGCCAGCAGCGGGACAGGGGCAACTAATGAAAAACTGTTTTTT. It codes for CASSGTGATNEKLFF.

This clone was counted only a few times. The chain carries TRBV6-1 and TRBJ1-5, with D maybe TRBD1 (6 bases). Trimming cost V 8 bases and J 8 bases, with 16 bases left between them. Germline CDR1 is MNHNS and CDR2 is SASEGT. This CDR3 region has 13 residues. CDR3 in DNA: TGTGCCAGCGCTAAAAGGGACATCGAGCCCCAGCATTTT. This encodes CASAKRDIEPQHF.

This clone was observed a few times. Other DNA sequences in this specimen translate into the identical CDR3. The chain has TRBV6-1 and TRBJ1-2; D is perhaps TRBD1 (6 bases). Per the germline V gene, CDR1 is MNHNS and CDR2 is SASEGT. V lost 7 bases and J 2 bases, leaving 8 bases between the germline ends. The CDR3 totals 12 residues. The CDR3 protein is CASTQGNYGYTF. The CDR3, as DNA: TGTGCCAGCACCCAGGGGAACTATGGCTACACCTTC.

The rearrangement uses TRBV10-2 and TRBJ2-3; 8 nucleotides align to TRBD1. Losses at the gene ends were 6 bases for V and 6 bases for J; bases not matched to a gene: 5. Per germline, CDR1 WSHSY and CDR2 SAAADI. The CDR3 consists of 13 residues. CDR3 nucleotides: TGCGCCAGCAGGCAGGGGGCGGGGGATACGCAGTATTTT. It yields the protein CASRQGAGDTQYF.

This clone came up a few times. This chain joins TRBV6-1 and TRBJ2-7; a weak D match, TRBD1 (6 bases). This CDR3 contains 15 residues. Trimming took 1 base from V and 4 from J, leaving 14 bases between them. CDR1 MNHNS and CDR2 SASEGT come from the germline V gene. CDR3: CASSEVAGVGYEQYF. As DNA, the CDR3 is TGTGCCAGCAGTGAAGTGGCAGGGGTCGGGTACGAGCAGTACTTC.

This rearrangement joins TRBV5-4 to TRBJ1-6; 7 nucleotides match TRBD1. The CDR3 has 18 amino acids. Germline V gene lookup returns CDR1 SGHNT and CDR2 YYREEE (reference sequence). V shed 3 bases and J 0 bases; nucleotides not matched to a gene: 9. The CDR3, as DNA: TGTGCCAGCAGCTCCTCCGACAGGGCGAGCTCCTATAATTCACCCCTCCACTTT. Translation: CASSSSDRASSYNSPLHF.

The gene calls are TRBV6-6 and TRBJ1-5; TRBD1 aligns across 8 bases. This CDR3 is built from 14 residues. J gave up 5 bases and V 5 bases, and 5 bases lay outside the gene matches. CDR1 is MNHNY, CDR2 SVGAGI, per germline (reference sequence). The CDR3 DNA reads TGTGCCAGCAGTCACAACAGGGGGGATCAGCCCCAGCATTTT. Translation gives CASSHNRGDQPQHF.

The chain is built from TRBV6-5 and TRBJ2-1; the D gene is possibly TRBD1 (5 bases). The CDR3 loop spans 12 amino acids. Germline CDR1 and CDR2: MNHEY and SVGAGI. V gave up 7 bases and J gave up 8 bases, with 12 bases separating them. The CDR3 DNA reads TGTGCCAGCAACCGAGACAGACATGAGCAGTTCTTC. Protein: CASNRDRHEQFF.

Here the CDR3 reads CAIRRREGEQYF. DNA for the CDR3: TGTGCCATCCGTCGGAGAGAGGGTGAGCAGTACTTC. The chain carries TRBV10-3 and TRBJ2-7; a weak D match, TRBD2 (5 bases). V was clipped by 8 bases and J by 7 bases, with 15 bases between them. Germline-derived CDR1 and CDR2 are ENHRY and SYGVKD. This CDR3 has 12 residues.

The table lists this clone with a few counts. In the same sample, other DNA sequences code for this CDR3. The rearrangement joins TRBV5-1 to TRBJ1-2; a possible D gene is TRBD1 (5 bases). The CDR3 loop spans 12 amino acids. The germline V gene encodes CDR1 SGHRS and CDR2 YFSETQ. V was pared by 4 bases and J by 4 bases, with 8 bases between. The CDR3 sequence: CASSLQGYGYTF. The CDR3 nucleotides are TGCGCCAGCAGCCTCCAGGGCTATGGCTACACCTTC.

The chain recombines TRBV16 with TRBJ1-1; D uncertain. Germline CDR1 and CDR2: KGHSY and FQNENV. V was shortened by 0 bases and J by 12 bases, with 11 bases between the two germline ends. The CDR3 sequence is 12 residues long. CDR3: CASSQSGLRTFF. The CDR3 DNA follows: TGTGCCAGCAGCCAATCGGGCCTCCGGACTTTCTTT.

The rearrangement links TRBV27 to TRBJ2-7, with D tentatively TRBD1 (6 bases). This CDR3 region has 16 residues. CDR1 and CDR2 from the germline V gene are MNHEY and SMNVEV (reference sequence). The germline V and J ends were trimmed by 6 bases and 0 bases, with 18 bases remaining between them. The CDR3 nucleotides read TGTGCCAGCAGACCCCAGTGGGGGCCACCCTCCTACGAGCAGTACTTC. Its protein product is CASRPQWGPPSYEQYF.

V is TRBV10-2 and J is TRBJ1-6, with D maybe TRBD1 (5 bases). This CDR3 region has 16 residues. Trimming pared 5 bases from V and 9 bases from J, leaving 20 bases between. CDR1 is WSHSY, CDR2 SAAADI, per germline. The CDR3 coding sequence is TGCGCCAGCAGTAGCCGGCAGTCCAGGGATGGTTCACCCCTCCACTTT. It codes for CASSSRQSRDGSPLHF.

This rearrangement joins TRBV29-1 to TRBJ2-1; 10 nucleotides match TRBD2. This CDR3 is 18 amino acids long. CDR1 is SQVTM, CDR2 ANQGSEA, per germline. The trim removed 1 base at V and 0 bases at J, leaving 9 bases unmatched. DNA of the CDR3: TGCAGCGTTGAAGTGGCTAGCGGGGGTCTTAGCTCCTACAATGAGCAGTTCTTC. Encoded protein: CSVEVASGGLSSYNEQFF.

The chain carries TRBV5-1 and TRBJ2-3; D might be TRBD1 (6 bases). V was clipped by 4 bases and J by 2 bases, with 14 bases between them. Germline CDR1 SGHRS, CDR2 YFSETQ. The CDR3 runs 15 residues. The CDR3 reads CASSPQDSNTDTQYF. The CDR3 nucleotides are TGCGCCAGCAGCCCACAGGACAGCAACACAGATACGCAGTATTTT.

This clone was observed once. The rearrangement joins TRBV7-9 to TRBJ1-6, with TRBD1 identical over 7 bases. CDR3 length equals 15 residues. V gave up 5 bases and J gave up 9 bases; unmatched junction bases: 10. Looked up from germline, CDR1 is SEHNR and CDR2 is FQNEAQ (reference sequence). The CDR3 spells CASSPRTGQGSPLHF. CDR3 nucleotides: TGTGCCAGCAGCCCCAGGACAGGCCAAGGTTCACCCCTCCACTTT. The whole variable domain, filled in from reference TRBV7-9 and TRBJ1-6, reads DTGVSQNPRHKITKRGQNVTFRCDPISEHNRLYWYRQTLGQGPEFLTYFQNEAQLEKSRLLSDRFSAERPKGSFSTLEIQRTEQGDSAMYLCASSPRTGQGSPLHFGNGTRLTVT.

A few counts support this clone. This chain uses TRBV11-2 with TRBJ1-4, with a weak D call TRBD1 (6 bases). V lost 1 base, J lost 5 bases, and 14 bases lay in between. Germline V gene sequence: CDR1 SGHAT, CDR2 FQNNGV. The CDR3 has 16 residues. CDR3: CASSLGGTRTNEKLFF. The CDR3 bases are TGTGCCAGCAGCTTAGGAGGGACACGCACAAATGAAAAACTGTTTTTT.

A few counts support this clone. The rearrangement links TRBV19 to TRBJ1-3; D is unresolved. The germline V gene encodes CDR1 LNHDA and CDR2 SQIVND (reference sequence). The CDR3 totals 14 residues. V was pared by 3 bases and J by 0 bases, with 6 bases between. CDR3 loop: CASSIRSSGNTIYF. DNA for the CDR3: TGTGCCAGTAGTATTAGGAGCTCTGGAAACACCATATATTTT.

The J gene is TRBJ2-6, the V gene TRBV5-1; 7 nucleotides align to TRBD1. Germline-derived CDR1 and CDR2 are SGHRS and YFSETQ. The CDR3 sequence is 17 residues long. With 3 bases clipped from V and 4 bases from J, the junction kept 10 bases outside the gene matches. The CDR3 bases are TGCGCCAGCAGCTCGATACCAACAGGGGTCGGGGCCAACGTCCTGACTTTC. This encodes CASSSIPTGVGANVLTF.

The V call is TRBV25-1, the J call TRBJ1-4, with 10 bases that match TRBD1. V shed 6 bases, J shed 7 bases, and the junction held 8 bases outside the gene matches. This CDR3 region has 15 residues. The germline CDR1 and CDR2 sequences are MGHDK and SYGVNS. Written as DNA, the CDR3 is TGTGCCAGCAGGTCGCTTGGGACAGGGGTTGAAAAACTGTTTTTT. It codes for CASRSLGTGVEKLFF.